The 32 T cell receptor beta chains reported below all come from one sample, sequenced in a study of blood T cell repertoires in COVID-19. Only in-frame clones appear in the TCRdb table, and some are missing; sequencing was by immunoSEQ multiplex PCR. The sample lists 200,000 to 300,000 clones, 70% to 90% occurring once. The sequenced sample was peripheral blood. These receptor sequences come from an older woman with active or convalescent COVID-19.

CDR3: CASSEPSGRREYF. The CDR3 region has the DNA TGCGCCAGCAGTGAGCCTAGCGGGAGAAGGGAGTACTTC. The gene calls are TRBV10-2 and TRBJ2-7; 10 nucleotides agree with TRBD2. The CDR3 has 13 amino acids. CDR1 is WSHSY and CDR2 is SAAADI in the germline V gene. The V and J ends lost 2 bases and 11 bases, in that order; junction bases with no gene match: 6.

The chain has TRBV5-6 and TRBJ2-7, with 7 bases lining up with TRBD1. Germline CDR1 reads SGHDT; CDR2 reads YYEEEE. The CDR3 has 14 residues. V shed 0 bases and J 7 bases; nucleotides not matched to a gene: 7. This chain's CDR3 is CASSLGGGAGEQYF. The CDR3 DNA follows: TGTGCCAGCAGCTTGGGAGGGGGCGCAGGGGAGCAGTACTTC.

The chain uses TRBV7-3 and TRBJ1-2; D is uncertain. V was trimmed by 5 bases and J by 4 bases, leaving 8 bases between them. The germline V gene has CDR1 SGHTA and CDR2 FQGTGA. The CDR3 runs 12 residues. The CDR3 is CASSTRAYGYTF. CDR3 coding DNA: TGTGCCAGCAGCACTAGGGCCTATGGCTACACCTTC.

The rearrangement joins TRBV6-5 to TRBJ2-1, with 14 bases fitting TRBD2. The CDR3 totals 14 residues. V gave up 8 bases and J gave up 7 bases; unmatched junction bases: 4. Germline CDR1 and CDR2: MNHEY and SVGAGI. The CDR3 bases are TGTGCCAGCCGACTAGCGGGGGGGACGAATGAGCAGTTCTTC. Translating it yields CASRLAGGTNEQFF.

The rearrangement uses TRBV7-9 and TRBJ2-1; the match to TRBD2 covers 8 bases. Germline V gene data show CDR1 as SEHNR and CDR2 as FQNEAQ (reference sequence). CDR3 length: 15 amino acids. V was clipped by 3 bases and J by 4 bases; unmatched bases: 5. CDR3: CASSFRGGPYNEQFF. In DNA, the CDR3 is TGTGCCAGCAGCTTTCGGGGGGGCCCTTACAATGAGCAGTTCTTC. Looking up the rest from reference TRBV7-9 and TRBJ2-1 gives the full variable domain: DTGVSQNPRHKITKRGQNVTFRCDPISEHNRLYWYRQTLGQGPEFLTYFQNEAQLEKSRLLSDRFSAERPKGSFSTLEIQRTEQGDSAMYLCASSFRGGPYNEQFFGPGTRLTVL.

The chain couples TRBV12-5 to TRBJ1-2; D is perhaps TRBD1 (5 bases). V was clipped by 4 bases and J by 1 base, with 7 bases between them. The germline V gene encodes CDR1 LGHNT and CDR2 FRNRAP. The CDR3 has 13 amino acids. CDR3 in DNA: TGTGCTAGTGGTTCGACAGTTAACTATGGCTACACCTTC. Translating gives CASGSTVNYGYTF.

This clone was observed a few times. The gene calls are TRBV6-6 and TRBJ1-5; perhaps TRBD1 as D (6 bases). The V end was cut by 6 bases, the J end by 3 bases, with 9 bases between. This CDR3 is 13 amino acids long. Per the germline V gene, CDR1 is MNHNY and CDR2 is SVGAGI (reference sequence). CDR3: CASSQGPNQPQHF. As DNA, the CDR3 is TGTGCCAGCAGCCAGGGGCCCAATCAGCCCCAGCATTTT.

The chain is built from TRBV11-3 and TRBJ2-7, with 10 bases matching TRBD1. V lost 5 bases, J lost 2 bases, and 9 bases stayed unmatched. Germline loops: CDR1 SGHNT, CDR2 YENEEA. This CDR3 is 16 amino acids long. CDR3 sequence (DNA): TGTGCCAGCAGCACTCATTGGACAGGGGGGACCTACGAGCAGTACGTC. Its translation is CASSTHWTGGTYEQYV.

V is TRBV5-1 and J is TRBJ2-3; TRBD2 agrees at 8 bases. The CDR3 has 16 residues. Germline loops: CDR1 SGHRS, CDR2 YFSETQ. Unmatched junction bases numbered 10, after V lost 4 bases and J lost 3 bases. The CDR3 nucleotides read TGCGCCAGCAGCGGCTTACCCACTAGCGGAACAGATACGCAGTATTTT. Translation gives CASSGLPTSGTDTQYF.

The gene calls are TRBV10-3 and TRBJ2-3, with 7 bases matching TRBD2. This CDR3 is built from 15 residues. The ends lost 3 bases at V and 2 bases at J; junction bases unmatched: 5. In germline, CDR1 is ENHRY, CDR2 SYGVKD. CDR3 DNA: TGTGCCATCAGTGATGGACGGGGGGACACAGATACGCAGTATTTT. Residues: CAISDGRGDTDTQYF.

The J gene is TRBJ2-2, the V gene TRBV5-1; D gene ambiguous. The CDR3 length is 11 residues. Germline V gene sequence: CDR1 SGHRS, CDR2 YFSETQ. Trimming left V 4 bases short and J 9 bases short, with 7 bases between. The CDR3 DNA reads as TGCGCCAGCAGCACTCGTCGGGAGCTGTTTTTT. This translates into CASSTRRELFF.

The J gene is TRBJ1-5, the V gene TRBV28, with unresolved D. V lost 6 bases, J lost 4 bases, and 7 bases lay in between. The CDR3 has 12 residues. The germline V gene encodes CDR1 MDHEN and CDR2 SYDVKM. CDR3 in amino acids: CASRYRNQPQHF. CDR3 in DNA: TGTGCCAGCAGATACAGAAATCAGCCCCAGCATTTT.

This chain connects TRBV19 to TRBJ2-7; a possible D gene is TRBD1 (6 bases). The CDR3 is made up of 14 amino acids. V shed 3 bases and J shed 3 bases, with 12 bases lying between them. Germline V gene data show CDR1 as LNHDA and CDR2 as SQIVND (reference sequence). This CDR3 is CASSMDSLNYEQYF. The CDR3 nucleotides are TGTGCCAGTAGTATGGACAGCCTAAACTACGAGCAGTACTTC.

This clone has more than one count but fewer than ten. The CDR3 spells CASSRGTREGTQYF. Written as DNA, the CDR3 is TGTGCCAGCAGCCGAGGGACTAGGGAAGGGACCCAGTACTTC. The chain joins TRBV6-5 to TRBJ2-5; TRBD2 aligns across 8 bases. The CDR3 contains 14 residues. J lost 7 bases, V lost 6 bases, and 10 bases had no gene match. Germline V CDR1 and CDR2: MNHEY, SVGAGI.

This chain uses TRBV10-1 with TRBJ2-3; 10 bases match TRBD1. The CDR3 contains 14 residues. V was clipped by 4 bases and J by 4 bases; unmatched bases: 2. The germline gives CDR1 WNHNN, CDR2 SYGVQD (reference sequence). CDR3: CASSGDRGSDTQYF. In DNA form, the CDR3 reads TGCGCCAGCAGTGGGGACAGGGGATCAGATACGCAGTATTTT.

The chain recombines TRBV16 with TRBJ1-1; D perhaps matches TRBD1 (6 bases). Trimming cost V 0 bases and J 1 base, with 12 bases left between them. Germline assignment: CDR1 KGHSY and CDR2 FQNENV. The CDR3 is 16 residues long. CDR3 nucleotides: TGTGCCAGCAGCCAATCCCGGGGGGGCCAGAACACTGAAGCTTTCTTT. It is translated as CASSQSRGGQNTEAFF.

V is TRBV19 and J is TRBJ1-1; TRBD1 aligns across 7 bases. Germline V lookup: CDR1 LNHDA, CDR2 SQIVND (reference sequence). J gave up 4 bases and V 5 bases, and 10 bases lay outside the gene matches. There are 15 residues in the CDR3. As DNA, the CDR3 is TGTGCCAGTAGTCCTACGACAGGGTTAGGCACTGAAGCTTTCTTT. Encoded protein: CASSPTTGLGTEAFF.

V and J are TRBV6-1 and TRBJ2-3; 12 bases fit TRBD2. CDR1 is MNHNS and CDR2 is SASEGT in the germline V gene. V gave up 4 bases and J gave up 2 bases; unmatched junction bases: 7. This CDR3 is built from 17 residues. CDR3 loop: CASSARTSGATTDTQYF. The CDR3 DNA reads TGTGCCAGCAGTGCCCGGACTAGCGGGGCCACCACAGATACGCAGTATTTT.

The rearrangement links TRBV27 to TRBJ2-1, with TRBD1 matching over 8 bases. Germline V gene sequence: CDR1 MNHEY, CDR2 SMNVEV (reference sequence). Trimming removed 3 bases from V and 4 bases from J; junction bases left unmatched: 5. This CDR3 region has 15 residues. CDR3 in amino acids: CASSFRDRRYNEQFF. As DNA, the CDR3 is TGTGCCAGCAGTTTCCGGGACAGGCGGTACAATGAGCAGTTCTTC.

The chain uses TRBV28 and TRBJ1-2, with 8 bases that match TRBD1. Germline CDR1 reads MDHEN; CDR2 reads SYDVKM. After removal of 11 bases from V and 8 bases from J, the junction contained 16 bases not matched to a gene. The CDR3 spans 14 residues. CDR3 coding DNA: TGTGCCTTGGGTGGGACAGGTACTATGTTAGGCTACACCTTC. Amino acid sequence: CALGGTGTMLGYTF.

V is TRBV6-1 and J is TRBJ2-4; 8 nucleotides align to TRBD1. The germline V gene has CDR1 MNHNS and CDR2 SASEGT. After removal of 0 bases from V and 4 bases from J, the junction contained 5 bases not matched to a gene. CDR3 length: 16 amino acids. CDR3 region: CASSEATGDAKNIQYF. CDR3 nucleotide sequence: TGTGCCAGCAGTGAAGCGACAGGGGATGCGAAAAACATTCAGTACTTC.

The gene calls are TRBV7-3 and TRBJ2-1; 9 positions match TRBD2. The trim removed 1 base at V and 3 bases at J, leaving 1 base unmatched. Germline V lookup: CDR1 SGHTA, CDR2 FQGTGA. The CDR3 length is 15 residues. The CDR3 nucleotides read TGTGCCAGCAGCTTAAGACTAGCGGTCTACAATGAGCAGTTCTTC. It codes for CASSLRLAVYNEQFF.

The count of this clone is one. This chain links TRBV11-3 with TRBJ2-1; 8 nucleotides agree with TRBD2. The CDR3 covers 14 residues. With 5 bases clipped from V and 8 bases from J, the junction kept 8 bases outside the gene matches. Per the germline V gene, CDR1 is SGHNT and CDR2 is YENEEA. The CDR3 sequence: CASSPGGVLDEQFF. In DNA form, the CDR3 reads TGTGCCAGCAGCCCCGGGGGGGTCTTGGATGAGCAGTTCTTC.

The rearrangement joins TRBV10-3 to TRBJ1-1, with 7 bases fitting TRBD1. The germline V gene has CDR1 ENHRY and CDR2 SYGVKD. The CDR3 extends over 15 amino acids. Unmatched junction bases numbered 4, after V lost 3 bases and J lost 0 bases. The CDR3 nucleotides read TGTGCCATCAGTGACGGACAGGAGGTGAACACTGAAGCTTTCTTT. Translated: CAISDGQEVNTEAFF.

This chain joins TRBV19 and TRBJ1-5, with 7 positions matching TRBD1. The length of the CDR3 is 16 residues. CDR1 and CDR2 from the germline V gene are LNHDA and SQIVND (reference sequence). V gave up 1 base and J gave up 3 bases; unmatched junction bases: 6. In DNA, the CDR3 is TGTGCCAGTAGTATAGTGTTGCAGGGGGTCAATCAGCCCCAGCATTTT. The encoded protein is CASSIVLQGVNQPQHF.

The chain is built from TRBV5-4 and TRBJ1-2, with 8 nucleotides matching TRBD1. Trimming took 4 bases from V and 4 from J; bases not matched to a gene: 6. This CDR3 has 14 residues. The germline CDR1 and CDR2 sequences are SGHNT and YYREEE (reference sequence). CDR3 region: CASSLGQGPYGYTF. For the CDR3, the DNA is TGTGCCAGCAGCCTAGGACAGGGTCCCTATGGCTACACCTTC.

The chain has TRBV2 and TRBJ2-1, with TRBD1 identical over 10 bases. The CDR3 spans 13 residues. CDR1 SNHLY and CDR2 FYNNEI come from the germline V gene. Trimming took 6 bases from V and 6 from J; bases not matched to a gene: 2. Here the CDR3 reads CASRGTGVNEQFF. The DNA for the CDR3 is TGTGCCAGCAGGGGGACAGGGGTCAATGAGCAGTTCTTC. Together with reference TRBV2 and TRBJ2-1, the CDR3 gives the full variable domain: EPEVTQTPSHQVTQMGQEVILRCVPISNHLYFYWYRQILGQKVEFLVSFYNNEISEKSEIFDDQFSVERPDGSNFTLKIRSTKLEDSAMYFCASRGTGVNEQFFGPGTRLTVL.

Sample share makes this clone medium-sized. CDR3 bases: TGTGCCAGCAGTTTATTGGGGACCTCCTTACAAGGGGGCAATGAGCAGTTCTTC. This encodes CASSLLGTSLQGGNEQFF. The genes are TRBV27 and TRBJ2-1; tentative D call: TRBD1 (6 bases). This CDR3 is built from 18 residues. The V end was cut by 1 base, the J end by 6 bases, with 22 bases between. CDR1 and CDR2 (germline): MNHEY, SMNVEV (reference sequence).

The chain uses TRBV18 and TRBJ2-7, with a tentative D call TRBD1 (5 bases). Germline-derived CDR1 and CDR2 are KGHSH and LQKENI. CDR3 length equals 13 residues. V was pared by 4 bases and J by 3 bases, with 10 bases between. CDR3 in amino acids: CASSLDSYYEQYV. CDR3 nucleotides: TGTGCCAGCTCACTCGACAGTTACTACGAGCAGTACGTC.

The V call is TRBV5-1, the J call TRBJ2-1; TRBD1 is a possible D gene (6 bases). V lost 7 bases to trimming and J lost 6 bases, with 14 bases between them. The CDR3 totals 13 residues. Looked up from germline, CDR1 is SGHRS and CDR2 is YFSETQ. Here the CDR3 DNA reads TGCGCCAGCGGAACCTTCAGGGGCAATGAGCAGTTCTTC. As protein: CASGTFRGNEQFF. The full variable domain, completed using reference TRBV5-1 and TRBJ2-1, is KAGVTQTPRYLIKTRGQQVTLSCSPISGHRSVSWYQQTPGQGLQFLFEYFSETQRNKGNFPGRFSGRQFSNSRSEMNVSTLELGDSALYLCASGTFRGNEQFFGPGTRLTVL.

The rearrangement uses TRBV18 and TRBJ2-5; D is possibly TRBD2 (7 bases). With 8 bases removed from V and 2 bases from J, the gap between germline ends came to 12 bases. The CDR3 is made up of 13 amino acids. The germline CDR1 and CDR2 sequences are KGHSH and LQKENI. CDR3 in amino acids: CASTRGAQETQYF. The CDR3 DNA sequence: TGTGCCAGCACCCGGGGGGCTCAAGAGACCCAGTACTTC.

The CDR3: CASRKTGETQYF. CDR3 nucleotide sequence: TGTGCCAGCAGGAAGACGGGTGAGACCCAGTACTTC. The chain links TRBV11-3 to TRBJ2-5; D unresolved. Trimming left V 6 bases short and J 5 bases short, with 10 bases between. CDR3 size: 12 residues. The germline V gene encodes CDR1 SGHNT and CDR2 YENEEA.